The 18 T cell receptor beta chains below all came from one sample that was sequenced in a study of blood T cell repertoires in COVID-19. Profiling relied on immunoSEQ multiplex PCR, and the TCRdb table lists in-frame clones only, not all of them. The sample records about 210,000 clones, 65% to 90% being singletons. The specimen was peripheral blood. The receptors were gathered from an older woman with COVID-19, enrolled during active disease.

This chain uses TRBV9 with TRBJ1-6; a weak D match, TRBD1 (6 bases). CDR1 SGDLS and CDR2 YYNGEE come from the germline V gene. The CDR3 has 16 residues. V was clipped by 2 bases and J by 5 bases, with 14 bases between them. CDR3 coding DNA: TGTGCCAGCAGCGTCTCACCGGACAGAAATAATTCACCCCTCCACTTT. Protein sequence: CASSVSPDRNNSPLHF.

The chain carries TRBV30 and TRBJ1-1; D is ambiguous. Trimming stripped 0 bases from V and 3 bases from J, with 8 bases between. The CDR3 is 13 amino acids. Germline V lookup: CDR1 GTSNPN, CDR2 SVGIG (reference sequence). The CDR3 protein is CAWSVQRDTEAFF. In nucleotides, the CDR3 is TGTGCCTGGAGTGTACAGCGGGACACTGAAGCTTTCTTT.

The gene calls are TRBV4-1 and TRBJ1-6; D unclear. V gave up 0 bases and J gave up 4 bases, with 10 bases separating them. Germline lookup yields CDR1 MGHRA and CDR2 YSYEKL. The CDR3 runs to 16 residues. The CDR3 is CASSQDIYSYNSPLHF. The CDR3 DNA reads as TGCGCCAGCAGCCAAGATATCTACAGTTATAATTCACCCCTCCACTTT.

The genes are TRBV9 and TRBJ1-5; 9 nucleotides agree with TRBD1. Germline V gives CDR1 SGDLS, CDR2 YYNGEE. Trimming took 0 bases from V and 1 from J; bases not matched to a gene: 2. The CDR3 is made up of 16 amino acids. CDR3 in DNA: TGTGCCAGCAGCGTAGACGGGACAGGGAGCAATCAGCCCCAGCATTTT. Residues: CASSVDGTGSNQPQHF.

The genes are TRBV25-1 and TRBJ1-1; weak D call: TRBD1 (6 bases). The CDR3 is made up of 15 amino acids. The V end lost 3 bases, the J end lost 5 bases, and 16 bases lay between the germline ends. The germline gives CDR1 MGHDK, CDR2 SYGVNS. CDR3 in amino acids: CASSDSRGVWTEAFF. In DNA, the CDR3 is TGTGCCAGCAGTGATTCCAGGGGAGTATGGACTGAAGCTTTCTTT.

CDR3 DNA sequence: TGCAGCGTGAAATGGGGGGTTGGCACTGAAGCTTTCTTT. Translation gives CSVKWGVGTEAFF. The V and J genes are TRBV29-1 and TRBJ1-1; tentative D call: TRBD1 (5 bases). CDR1 is SQVTM, CDR2 ANQGSEA, per germline. This CDR3 is built from 13 residues. V was cut by 6 bases and J by 4 bases, with 15 bases left in between.

This CDR3 is CASSPSSGRANGELFF. The CDR3 DNA reads TGTGCCAGCAGCCCCTCTAGCGGGAGGGCCAACGGGGAGCTGTTTTTT. The gene calls are TRBV7-3 and TRBJ2-2; 12 bases fit TRBD2. The CDR3 consists of 16 residues. V lost 5 bases to trimming and J lost 7 bases; unmatched junction nucleotides: 8. The germline CDR1 and CDR2 sequences are SGHTA and FQGTGA.

Only one count was recorded for this clone. The chain joins TRBV4-1 to TRBJ2-7, with TRBD2 identical over 7 bases. The V and J ends lost 0 bases and 5 bases, in that order; junction bases with no gene match: 10. The CDR3 has 16 residues. Germline loops: CDR1 MGHRA, CDR2 YSYEKL. The CDR3 loop reads CASSQEFGRGWDEQYF. CDR3 DNA: TGCGCCAGCAGCCAAGAATTTGGGAGGGGTTGGGACGAGCAGTACTTC.

The chain has TRBV7-3 and TRBJ2-1, with a tentative D call TRBD2 (5 bases). Germline CDR1 SGHTA, CDR2 FQGTGA. The CDR3 runs to 13 residues. Trimming left V 2 bases short and J 8 bases short, with 10 bases between. This CDR3 reads CASSLGLGDEQFF. In DNA form, the CDR3 reads TGTGCCAGCAGCTTAGGACTTGGGGATGAGCAGTTCTTC.

V gene TRBV20-1 combines with J gene TRBJ1-1, with a weak D call TRBD1 (5 bases). The V end was cut by 3 bases, the J end by 5 bases, with 10 bases between. The CDR3 length is 12 residues. The germline V gene has CDR1 DFQATT and CDR2 SNEGSKA (reference sequence). For the CDR3, the DNA is TGCAGTGCTAGTGGAGACAGTACTGAAGCTTTCTTT. This codes for CSASGDSTEAFF.

This chain uses TRBV27 with TRBJ2-2; 10 positions match TRBD1. This CDR3 comprises 17 residues. CDR1 is MNHEY, CDR2 SMNVEV, per germline (reference sequence). V shed 6 bases, J shed 7 bases, and the junction held 14 bases outside the gene matches. This CDR3 is CASRTKFGTGVIGELFF. The CDR3 DNA follows: TGTGCCAGCAGGACAAAATTCGGGACAGGGGTAATCGGGGAGCTGTTTTTT.

About this clone itself: The limits of the CDR3 on the DNA are not certain, so only TCRdb's listed CDR3 is given. The chain couples TRBV12-5 to TRBJ2-7; TRBD2, the D gene given by the table, was not confirmed from the DNA. The germline gives CDR1 LGHNT, CDR2 FRNRAP. The CDR3 adds up to 16 amino acids, both ends counted. This CDR3 is CASGFGAGTGAYEQYF.

This chain connects TRBV6-2 or TRBV6-3 to TRBJ1-1; TRBD1 is a possible D gene (6 bases). Germline V gene sequence: CDR1 MNHEY, CDR2 SVGEGT. Trimming cost V 2 bases and J 7 bases, with 20 bases left between them. This CDR3 has 16 residues. The CDR3: CASSYGTPGVMGEAFF. The CDR3 region has the DNA TGTGCCAGCAGTTACGGTACACCAGGGGTGATGGGTGAAGCTTTCTTT.

The chain couples TRBV6-5 to TRBJ1-4; D gene uncertain. The germline V gene encodes CDR1 MNHEY and CDR2 SVGAGI. The CDR3 is 15 amino acids. The V gene lost 0 bases and the J gene lost 8 bases, with 13 bases spanning the gap. The CDR3 DNA is TGTGCCAGCAGTTACTCGAGGGCCCAAGGGGAAAAACTGTTTTTT. Translating it yields CASSYSRAQGEKLFF.

The V and J genes are TRBV7-9 and TRBJ2-7; the D gene is possibly TRBD1 (6 bases). In germline, CDR1 is SEHNR, CDR2 FQNEAQ (reference sequence). Trimming shortened V by 0 bases and J by 7 bases, and 16 bases separated the two germline ends. The CDR3 length is 15 residues. The CDR3 nucleotides are TGTGCCAGCAGCTTAGCGAAACAGGGATCGGGGGAGCAGTACTTC. Translation gives CASSLAKQGSGEQYF.

V gene TRBV9 combines with J gene TRBJ1-4, with D perhaps TRBD1 (5 bases). This CDR3 spans 14 amino acids. Trimming stripped 1 base from V and 7 bases from J, with 11 bases between. CDR1 is SGDLS, CDR2 YYNGEE, per germline. CDR3 sequence (DNA): TGTGCCAGCAGCGTAAGGTCAGGGCTTGAAAAACTGTTTTTT. Protein sequence: CASSVRSGLEKLFF.

The genes are TRBV10-3 and TRBJ2-2; TRBD1 matches at 7 bases. There are 16 residues in the CDR3. The trim removed 5 bases at V and 0 bases at J, leaving 6 bases unmatched. Germline CDR1 ENHRY, CDR2 SYGVKD. The CDR3 sequence: CAISNTGAPNTGELFF. In DNA form, the CDR3 reads TGTGCCATCAGTAATACAGGGGCACCGAACACCGGGGAGCTGTTTTTT.

The chain uses TRBV7-8 and TRBJ2-7; 14 nucleotides line up with TRBD2. In germline, CDR1 is SGHVS, CDR2 FQNEAQ. V was pared by 1 base and J by 0 bases, with 5 bases of the junction left unmatched. This CDR3 has 18 amino acids. This CDR3 is CASSLETSGRAGSYEQYF. Written as DNA, the CDR3 is TGTGCCAGCAGCTTAGAGACTAGCGGGAGGGCAGGCTCCTACGAGCAGTACTTC.